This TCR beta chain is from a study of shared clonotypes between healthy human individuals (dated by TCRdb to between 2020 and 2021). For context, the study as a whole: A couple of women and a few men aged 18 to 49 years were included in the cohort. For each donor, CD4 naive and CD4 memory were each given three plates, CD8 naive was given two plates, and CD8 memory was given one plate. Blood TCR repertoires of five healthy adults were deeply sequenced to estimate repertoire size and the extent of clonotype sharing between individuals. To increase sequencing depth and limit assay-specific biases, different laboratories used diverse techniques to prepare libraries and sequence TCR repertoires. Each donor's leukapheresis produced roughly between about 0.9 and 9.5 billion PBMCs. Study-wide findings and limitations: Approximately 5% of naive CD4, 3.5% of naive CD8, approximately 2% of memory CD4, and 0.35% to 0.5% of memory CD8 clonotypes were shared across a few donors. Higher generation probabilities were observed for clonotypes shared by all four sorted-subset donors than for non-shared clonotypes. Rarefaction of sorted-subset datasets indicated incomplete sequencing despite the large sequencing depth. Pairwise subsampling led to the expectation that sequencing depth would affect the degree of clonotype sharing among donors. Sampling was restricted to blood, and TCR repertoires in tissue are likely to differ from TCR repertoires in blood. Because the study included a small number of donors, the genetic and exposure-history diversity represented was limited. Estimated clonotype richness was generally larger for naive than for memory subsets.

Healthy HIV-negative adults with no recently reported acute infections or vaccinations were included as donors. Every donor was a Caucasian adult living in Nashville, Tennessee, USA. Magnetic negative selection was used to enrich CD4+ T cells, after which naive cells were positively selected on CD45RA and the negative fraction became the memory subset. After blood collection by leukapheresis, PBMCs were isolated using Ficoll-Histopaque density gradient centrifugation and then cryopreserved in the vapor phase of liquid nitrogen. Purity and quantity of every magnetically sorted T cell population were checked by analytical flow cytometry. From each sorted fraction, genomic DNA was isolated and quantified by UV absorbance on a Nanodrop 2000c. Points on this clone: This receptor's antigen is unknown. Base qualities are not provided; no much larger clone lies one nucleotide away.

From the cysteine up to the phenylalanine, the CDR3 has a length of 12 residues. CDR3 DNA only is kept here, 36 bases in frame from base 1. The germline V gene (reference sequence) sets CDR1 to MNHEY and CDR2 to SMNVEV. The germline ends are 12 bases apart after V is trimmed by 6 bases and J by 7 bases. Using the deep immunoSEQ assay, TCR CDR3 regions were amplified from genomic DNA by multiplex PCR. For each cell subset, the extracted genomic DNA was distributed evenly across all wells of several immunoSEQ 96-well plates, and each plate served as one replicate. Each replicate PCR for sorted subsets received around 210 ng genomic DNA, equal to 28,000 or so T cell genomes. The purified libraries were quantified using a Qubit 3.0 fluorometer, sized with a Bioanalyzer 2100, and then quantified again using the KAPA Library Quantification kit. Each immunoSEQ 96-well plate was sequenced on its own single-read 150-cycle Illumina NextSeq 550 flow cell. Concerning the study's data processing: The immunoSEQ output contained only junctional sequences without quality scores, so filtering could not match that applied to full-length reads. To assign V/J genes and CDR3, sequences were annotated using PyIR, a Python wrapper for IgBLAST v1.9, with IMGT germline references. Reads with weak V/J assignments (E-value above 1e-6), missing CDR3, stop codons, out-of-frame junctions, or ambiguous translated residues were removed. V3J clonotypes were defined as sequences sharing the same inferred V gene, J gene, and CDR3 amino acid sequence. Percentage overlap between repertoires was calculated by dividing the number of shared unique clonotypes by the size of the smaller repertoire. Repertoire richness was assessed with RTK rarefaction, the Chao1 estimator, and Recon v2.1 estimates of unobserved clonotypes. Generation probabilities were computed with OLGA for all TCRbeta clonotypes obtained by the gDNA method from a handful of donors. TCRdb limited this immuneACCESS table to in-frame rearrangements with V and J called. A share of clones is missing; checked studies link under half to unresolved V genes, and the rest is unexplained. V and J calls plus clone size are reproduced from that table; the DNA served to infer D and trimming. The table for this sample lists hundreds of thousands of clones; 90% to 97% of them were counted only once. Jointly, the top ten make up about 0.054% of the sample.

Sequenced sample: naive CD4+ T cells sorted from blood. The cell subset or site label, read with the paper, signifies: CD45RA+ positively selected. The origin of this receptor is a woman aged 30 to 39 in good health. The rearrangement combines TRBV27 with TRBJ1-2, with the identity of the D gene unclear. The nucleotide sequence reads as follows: TGTGCCAGCAGGATCCCAAACCTTGGCTACACCTTC. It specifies CASRIPNLGYTF.